This is a list of T cell receptor beta chains from one sample in a study of graft-versus-host responses after intestinal transplantation. Sequenced by immunoSEQ multiplex PCR; TCRdb stores in-frame clones only, minus some. Of roughly 7,000 clones in the sample, around 91% were seen once. The sample consisted of PBMCs, taken roughly 80 days after transplant. The receptor set was obtained from a human patient who received an intestinal transplant, so some T cells may come from the graft donor. The CDR3 runs from the conserved cysteine through the conserved F or W. Fields, in order: D gene, J gene, clone size, V gene, CDR3 length, CDR3 protein, CDR3 DNA. A D gene is named only where the DNA matches it firmly. Clone size is stated in some rows and not others, as once, few, many or a class when expanded.

D: TRBD1
J: TRBJ2-7
size: NA
V: TRBV7-9
length: 14
CDR3: CASSFFGQGDEQYF
DNA: TGTGCCAGCAGCTTCTTCGGACAGGGGGACGAGCAGTACTTC

D: NA
J: TRBJ1-4
size: NA
V: TRBV4-2
length: 14
CDR3: CASSQGATNEKLFF
DNA: TGTGCCAGCAGCCAAGGTGCAACTAATGAAAAACTGTTTTTT

D: NA
J: TRBJ2-3
size: NA
V: TRBV6-6
length: 13
CDR3: CASYRLGGDTQYF
DNA: TGTGCCAGCTATAGGCTTGGGGGAGATACGCAGTATTTT

D: NA
J: TRBJ1-1
size: NA
V: TRBV6-5
length: 13
CDR3: CASSSTFGSQAFF
DNA: TGTGCCAGCAGCTCCACCTTTGGGTCCCAAGCTTTCTTT

D: NA
J: TRBJ2-1
size: NA
V: TRBV4-2
length: 18
CDR3: CASSQEGGDTSSYNEQFF
DNA: TGTGCCAGCAGCCAAGAAGGGGGAGATACTAGCTCCTACAATGAGCAGTTCTTC

D: NA
J: TRBJ2-7
size: NA
V: TRBV5-4
length: 13
CDR3: CASSNRDTYEQYF
DNA: TGTGCCAGCAGCAACCGGGACACCTACGAGCAGTACTTC

D: NA
J: TRBJ1-6
size: NA
V: TRBV28
length: 17
CDR3: CASSLLVGGQGNSPLHF
DNA: TGTGCCAGCAGTTTATTGGTCGGCGGGCAGGGCAATTCACCCCTCCACTTT

D: NA
J: TRBJ2-3
size: NA
V: TRBV9
length: 16
CDR3: CASSVDPSGFTDTQYF
DNA: TGTGCCAGCAGCGTAGATCCCTCAGGGTTCACAGATACGCAGTATTTT

D: NA
J: TRBJ1-3
size: NA
V: TRBV1
length: 13
CDR3: CTSSQDDGNTIYF
DNA: TGCACCAGCAGCCAAGACGACGGAAACACCATATATTTT

D: NA
J: TRBJ1-6
size: NA
V: TRBV18
length: 13
CDR3: CASSPTANSPLHF
DNA: TGTGCCAGCTCACCTACGGCTAATTCACCCCTCCACTTT

D: NA
J: TRBJ2-2
size: NA
V: TRBV21-1
length: 18
CDR3: CAGVKVHPRPIRAGELFF
DNA: TGTGCCGGCGTTAAGGTCCATCCTCGGCCCATTAGGGCCGGGGAGCTGTTTTTT

D: NA
J: TRBJ1-2
size: NA
V: TRBV2
length: 15
CDR3: CASVESRGLNYGYTF
DNA: TGTGCCAGCGTTGAAAGTCGCGGACTAAACTATGGCTACACCTTC

D: TRBD2
J: TRBJ2-7
size: once
V: TRBV5-6
length: 15
CDR3: CASNTLAGSTYEQYF
DNA: TGTGCCAGCAACACTTTAGCGGGGTCGACCTACGAGCAGTACTTC

D: NA
J: TRBJ2-7
size: few
V: TRBV28
length: 10
CDR3: CASSRYEQYF
DNA: TGTGCCAGCAGCCGCTACGAGCAGTACTTC

D: NA
J: TRBJ2-1
size: NA
V: TRBV20-1
length: 9
CDR3: CSLPNEQFF
DNA: TGCAGCCTGCCCAATGAGCAGTTCTTC

D: NA
J: TRBJ1-1
size: NA
V: TRBV10-3
length: 14
CDR3: CAISESIRGTEAFF
DNA: TGTGCCATCAGTGAGTCAATAAGGGGGACTGAAGCTTTCTTT

D: NA
J: TRBJ1-3
size: NA
V: TRBV30
length: 13
CDR3: CAWSAGTGNTIYF
DNA: TGTGCCTGGAGCGCAGGCACCGGAAACACCATATATTTT

D: NA
J: TRBJ2-5
size: NA
V: TRBV2
length: 13
CDR3: CATRGRGKETQYF
DNA: TGTGCCACTCGGGGGCGGGGGAAGGAGACCCAGTACTTC

D: NA
J: TRBJ2-1
size: NA
V: TRBV5-1
length: 15
CDR3: CASSLDRWGRNEQFF
DNA: TGCGCCAGCAGCTTGGACCGGTGGGGTCGGAATGAGCAGTTCTTC

D: TRBD2
J: TRBJ2-2
size: few
V: TRBV27
length: 15
CDR3: CASRPGLENTGELFF
DNA: TGTGCCAGCAGGCCGGGACTAGAGAACACCGGGGAGCTGTTTTTT

D: NA
J: TRBJ2-5
size: NA
V: TRBV5-5
length: 16
CDR3: CASSLGGGLTQETQYF
DNA: TGTGCCAGCAGCTTGGGCGGCGGACTGACCCAAGAGACCCAGTACTTC

D: TRBD2
J: TRBJ2-7
size: few
V: TRBV27
length: 16
CDR3: CASSFLAGGLSYEQYF
DNA: TGTGCCAGCAGTTTCCTAGCGGGAGGCCTCTCCTACGAGCAGTACTTC

D: NA
J: TRBJ1-1
size: NA
V: TRBV6-5
length: 12
CDR3: CASTIGITEAFF
DNA: TGTGCCAGCACCATTGGGATCACTGAAGCTTTCTTT

D: TRBD1
J: TRBJ1-2
size: NA
V: TRBV2
length: 14
CDR3: CASRADRGNYGYTF
DNA: TGTGCCAGCAGAGCGGACAGGGGTAACTATGGCTACACCTTC

D: TRBD2
J: TRBJ2-3
size: once
V: TRBV27
length: 15
CDR3: CASSLAGGPVDTQYF
DNA: TGTGCCAGCAGTTTAGCGGGAGGGCCCGTAGATACGCAGTATTTT

D: NA
J: TRBJ1-4
size: NA
V: TRBV9
length: 13
CDR3: CASSVGLREKLFF
DNA: TGTGCCAGCAGCGTAGGTTTAAGGGAAAAACTGTTTTTT

D: NA
J: TRBJ2-7
size: NA
V: TRBV21-1
length: 19
CDR3: CASSKSTGTSGRAPYEQYF
DNA: TGTGCCAGCAGCAAAAGTACCGGGACTAGCGGGAGGGCACCCTACGAGCAGTACTTC

D: NA
J: TRBJ1-2
size: once
V: TRBV7-8
length: 16
CDR3: CASSLGPGTINYGYTF
DNA: TGTGCCAGCAGCTTAGGTCCAGGGACTATTAACTATGGCTACACCTTC

D: NA
J: TRBJ1-5
size: NA
V: TRBV6-1
length: 18
CDR3: CASSEVVTLEASNQPQHF
DNA: TGTGCCAGCAGTGAAGTGGTGACCTTGGAGGCGAGCAATCAGCCCCAGCATTTT

D: TRBD1
J: TRBJ1-2
size: NA
V: TRBV2
length: 11
CDR3: CASQGGRGYTF
DNA: TGTGCCAGCCAGGGGGGCCGGGGCTACACCTTC

D: NA
J: TRBJ2-3
size: NA
V: TRBV18
length: 12
CDR3: CASSTSTDTQYF
DNA: TGTGCCAGCTCAACTAGCACAGATACGCAGTATTTT

D: NA
J: TRBJ1-1
size: NA
V: TRBV25-1
length: 15
CDR3: CASSAPDRPGTEAFF
DNA: TGTGCCAGCAGTGCACCCGACAGGCCGGGGACTGAAGCTTTCTTT

D: NA
J: TRBJ2-5
size: NA
V: TRBV21-1
length: 19
CDR3: CASSKDSQTRGGTQETQYF
DNA: TGTGCCAGCAGCAAAGATAGCCAGACTAGAGGGGGGACCCAAGAGACCCAGTACTTC

D: NA
J: TRBJ2-1
size: once
V: TRBV10-3
length: 13
CDR3: CAINQGGHNEQFF
DNA: TGTGCCATCAACCAGGGGGGCCACAATGAGCAGTTCTTC

D: NA
J: TRBJ1-1
size: few
V: TRBV7-9
length: 12
CDR3: CASSLGLTEAFF
DNA: TGTGCCAGCAGCCTGGGCTTGACTGAAGCTTTCTTT

D: NA
J: TRBJ2-3
size: NA
V: TRBV28
length: 15
CDR3: CASSLSGRGGDTQYF
DNA: TGTGCCAGCAGTTTATCGGGGAGGGGGGGGGATACGCAGTATTTT

D: NA
J: TRBJ1-1
size: once
V: TRBV9
length: 15
CDR3: CASSPGRLGDTEAFF
DNA: TGTGCCAGCAGCCCTGGCCGCCTGGGGGACACTGAAGCTTTCTTT

D: NA
J: TRBJ1-1
size: NA
V: TRBV5-4
length: 13
CDR3: CASSFEGDTEAFF
DNA: TGTGCCAGCAGCTTTGAGGGGGACACTGAAGCTTTCTTT

D: NA
J: TRBJ2-7
size: NA
V: TRBV27
length: 15
CDR3: CASSLIGASALMQYF
DNA: TGTGCCAGCAGTTTAATAGGGGCCTCTGCCCTTATGCAGTACTTC

D: NA
J: TRBJ2-7
size: NA
V: TRBV7-2
length: 13
CDR3: CASSPGVGYEQYF
DNA: TGTGCCAGCAGCCCAGGGGTTGGCTACGAGCAGTACTTC

D: NA
J: TRBJ1-6
size: NA
V: TRBV6-1
length: 14
CDR3: CASSRWDTHSPLHF
DNA: TGTGCCAGCAGCCGTTGGGACACTCATTCACCCCTCCACTTT

D: NA
J: TRBJ1-1
size: NA
V: TRBV6-1
length: 15
CDR3: CASSEWDGLNTEAFF
DNA: TGTGCCAGCAGTGAATGGGACGGATTGAACACTGAAGCTTTCTTT

D: TRBD2
J: TRBJ2-2
size: NA
V: TRBV5-6
length: 18
CDR3: CASSLPRLAGGDTGELFF
DNA: TGTGCCAGCAGCTTGCCGCGACTAGCGGGGGGTGACACCGGGGAGCTGTTTTTT

D: NA
J: TRBJ2-3
size: NA
V: TRBV28
length: 14
CDR3: CASSFTDSTDTQYF
DNA: TGTGCCAGCAGTTTCACCGATAGCACAGATACGCAGTATTTT

D: NA
J: TRBJ2-7
size: NA
V: TRBV30
length: 12
CDR3: CAWSLDPDEQYF
DNA: TGTGCCTGGAGTTTGGACCCTGACGAGCAGTACTTC

D: NA
J: TRBJ2-1
size: NA
V: TRBV6-5
length: 15
CDR3: CASSYSDYSYNEQFF
DNA: TGTGCCAGCAGTTATTCGGATTACTCCTACAATGAGCAGTTCTTC

D: NA
J: TRBJ1-2
size: NA
V: TRBV10-3
length: 17
CDR3: CAISHVIQNTRNYGYTF
DNA: TGTGCCATCAGCCACGTAATCCAAAACACACGGAACTATGGCTACACCTTC